Presented here are 28 T cell receptor beta chains from one specimen sequenced in a study of blood T cell repertoires in COVID-19. TCRdb keeps only in-frame clones here, not all; method: immunoSEQ multiplex PCR. Counted here are under 450,000 clones, about 88% occurring once; the ten biggest clones make up less than 9%. Material for sequencing was peripheral blood. These TCRs come from an older woman with COVID-19, enrolled during active disease.

J is TRBJ2-1 and V is TRBV5-1; 10 positions agree with TRBD1. The length of the CDR3 is 15 residues. The V gene's germline CDR1 is SGHRS and CDR2 YFSETQ. V lost 4 bases and J lost 2; bases outside the gene matches: 3. CDR3 bases: TGCGCCAGCAGCAGGGGGACAGGGGCCTACAATGAGCAGTTCTTC. Translating gives CASSRGTGAYNEQFF. Looking up the rest from reference TRBV5-1 and TRBJ2-1 gives the full variable domain: KAGVTQTPRYLIKTRGQQVTLSCSPISGHRSVSWYQQTPGQGLQFLFEYFSETQRNKGNFPGRFSGRQFSNSRSEMNVSTLELGDSALYLCASSRGTGAYNEQFFGPGTRLTVL.

CDR3 amino acids: CASSQGYRGVRTEAFF. CDR3 coding DNA: TGCGCCAGCAGCCAAGGGTATCGGGGGGTGAGAACTGAAGCTTTCTTT. The chain recombines TRBV4-1 with TRBJ1-1; a weak D match, TRBD1 (5 bases). CDR3 length: 16 amino acids. Trimming removed 1 base from V and 5 bases from J, with 17 bases in between. Germline V gives CDR1 MGHRA, CDR2 YSYEKL.

The sample holds one count of this clone. CDR3 bases: TGTGCCAGCAGTTACCAGGGGGCCGATGTGGGTGAAGCTTTCTTT. This gives the protein CASSYQGADVGEAFF. The V call is TRBV2, the J call TRBJ1-1; 8 positions match TRBD1. With V trimmed by 5 bases and J by 7 bases, 12 bases remained unmatched. The germline CDR1 and CDR2 sequences are SNHLY and FYNNEI. The CDR3 sequence is 15 residues long.

The chain employs TRBV7-9 and TRBJ2-5, with 8 bases matching TRBD2. The J segment lost 1 base and the V segment lost 3 bases, leaving 1 base of the junction unmatched. The CDR3 runs to 14 residues. In germline, CDR1 is SEHNR, CDR2 FQNEAQ (reference sequence). The CDR3 DNA sequence: TGTGCCAGCAGCTTGCGGGGGGCCCAAGAGACCCAGTACTTC. Translation: CASSLRGAQETQYF.

The chain combines TRBV5-5 with TRBJ1-2, with D perhaps TRBD1 (6 bases). Germline V gives CDR1 SGHKS, CDR2 YYEKEE (reference sequence). The CDR3 contains 15 residues. V lost 0 bases, J lost 4 bases, and 13 bases lay in between. DNA for the CDR3: TGTGCCAGCAGCTTGGGCGGGGGCGCTGGCTATGGCTACACCTTC. This encodes CASSLGGGAGYGYTF.

The CDR3 bases are TGTGCTAGTGGGGAACAGGGAGGGGGCAATCAGCCCCAGCATTTT. Protein: CASGEQGGGNQPQHF. The V call is TRBV12-5, the J call TRBJ1-5; perhaps TRBD1 as D (6 bases). Per the germline V gene, CDR1 is LGHNT and CDR2 is FRNRAP. V lost 6 bases and J 2 bases, leaving 14 bases between the germline ends. The CDR3 covers 15 residues.

The chain links TRBV25-1 to TRBJ1-2; D is possibly TRBD1 (5 bases). Trimming took 7 bases from V and 7 from J, leaving 10 bases between them. The CDR3 contains 11 residues. Germline V lookup: CDR1 MGHDK, CDR2 SYGVNS. Here the CDR3 DNA reads TGTGCCAGCAATGGCGGGGGTGGCTACACCTTC. Translating it yields CASNGGGGYTF.

This clone was observed once. The chain is built from TRBV11-2 and TRBJ1-5, with D possibly matching TRBD1 (5 bases). The germline V gene encodes CDR1 SGHAT and CDR2 FQNNGV. CDR3 size: 15 residues. V shed 2 bases and J shed 6 bases, with 14 bases lying between them. The CDR3 sequence is CASSLNVGGGQPQHF. The DNA of the CDR3 is TGTGCCAGCAGCTTAAACGTTGGGGGGGGTCAGCCCCAGCATTTT.

The chain joins TRBV18 to TRBJ1-4; D remains unclear. V lost 1 base and J 5 bases, leaving 8 bases between the germline ends. Germline CDR1 and CDR2: KGHSH and LQKENI. The CDR3 totals 14 residues. The CDR3 reads CASSPQGGNEKLFF. CDR3 in DNA: TGTGCCAGCTCACCACAGGGAGGGAATGAAAAACTGTTTTTT.

As concerns this clone: The DNA is omitted, as the CDR3 cannot be located on it reliably, and the CDR3 follows TCRdb's listing. The chain is built from TRBV23-1 and TRBJ2-7; TRBD2 was called by the table and not checked on the DNA. TRBV23-1 is assigned to the ORF class and has an uncertain function. Inclusive of both ends, the CDR3 amounts to 15 amino acids. CDR3 sequence: CASSQSSVRGYEQYF.

The genes are TRBV4-3 and TRBJ1-1; D remains ambiguous. The CDR3 loop spans 13 amino acids. The V end was cut by 4 bases, the J end by 2 bases, with 8 bases between. The germline V gene encodes CDR1 LGHNA and CDR2 YSLEER. The CDR3 nucleotides read TGCGCCAGCAGCCCCGGTAGCAACACTGAAGCTTTCTTT. This encodes CASSPGSNTEAFF.

The V call is TRBV30, the J call TRBJ2-7; TRBD2 aligns across 13 bases. Trimming cost V 2 bases and J 2 bases; bases outside gene matches: 9. CDR1 and CDR2 from the germline V gene are GTSNPN and SVGIG (reference sequence). This CDR3 is built from 17 residues. The CDR3, as DNA: TGTGCCTGGAGTCACCTCGGACTAGCGGGGGCTCCCTACGAGCAGTACTTC. It translates to CAWSHLGLAGAPYEQYF.

This clone appeared once. CDR3 amino acids: CASSGDGPYEQYF. As DNA, the CDR3 is TGTGCCAGCAGCGGAGACGGTCCCTACGAGCAGTACTTC. The chain couples TRBV7-9 to TRBJ2-7; D not certain. V lost 5 bases to trimming and J lost 2 bases, with 10 bases between them. Germline V gene sequence: CDR1 SEHNR, CDR2 FQNEAQ (reference sequence). The CDR3 sequence is 13 residues long.

This sequence joins TRBV5-1 and TRBJ2-2, with a possible D match to TRBD2 (5 bases). V was clipped by 3 bases and J by 0 bases, with 6 bases between them. The CDR3 sequence is 14 residues long. Germline V gene lookup returns CDR1 SGHRS and CDR2 YFSETQ. CDR3: CASSSGANTGELFF. DNA for the CDR3: TGCGCCAGCAGCTCCGGGGCGAACACCGGGGAGCTGTTTTTT. Combining the CDR3 with reference TRBV5-1 and TRBJ2-2 gives the whole variable domain KAGVTQTPRYLIKTRGQQVTLSCSPISGHRSVSWYQQTPGQGLQFLFEYFSETQRNKGNFPGRFSGRQFSNSRSEMNVSTLELGDSALYLCASSSGANTGELFFGEGSRLTVL.

The chain carries TRBV7-6 and TRBJ1-4; D remains ambiguous. The CDR3 is 14 residues long. Looked up from germline, CDR1 is SGHVS and CDR2 is FNYEAQ. Between the trimmed V and J ends, which lost 4 bases and 7 bases, there was a span of 13 bases. CDR3 sequence: CASSYGPSGEKLFF. CDR3 nucleotides: TGTGCCAGCAGCTACGGGCCGAGCGGTGAAAAACTGTTTTTT.

This chain uses TRBV7-6 with TRBJ2-2; maybe TRBD2 (6 bases). Trimming removed 3 bases at V and 7 bases at J, with 12 bases between. The CDR3 length is 14 residues. The germline gives CDR1 SGHVS, CDR2 FNYEAQ. The CDR3 protein is CASSLSSGVGELFF. For the CDR3, the DNA is TGTGCCAGCAGCTTGTCTTCGGGGGTCGGGGAGCTGTTTTTT.

The chain recombines TRBV25-1 with TRBJ1-1; D possibly corresponds to TRBD1 (5 bases). Germline CDR1 reads MGHDK; CDR2 reads SYGVNS. Trimming took 4 bases from V and 8 from J, leaving 14 bases between them. This CDR3 is 13 amino acids long. CDR3 sequence reads: CASSVVGGTEAFF. As DNA, the CDR3 is TGTGCCAGCAGTGTAGTGGGGGGTACGGAAGCTTTCTTT.

This chain joins TRBV29-1 and TRBJ1-2, with 10 bases fitting TRBD1. The V segment lost 6 bases and the J segment 4 bases; nucleotides outside the gene matches: 11. The germline V gene has CDR1 SQVTM and CDR2 ANQGSEA. The CDR3 has 15 residues. DNA of the CDR3: TGCAGCGTCCCTGGGGGGACAGGGGAACGCTATGGCTACACCTTC. Protein: CSVPGGTGERYGYTF.

The genes are TRBV19 and TRBJ1-2; possible D gene TRBD1, 6 bases. Germline CDR1 reads LNHDA; CDR2 reads SQIVND (reference sequence). The CDR3 extends over 14 amino acids. With 5 bases removed from V and 2 bases from J, the gap between germline ends came to 12 bases. In nucleotides, the CDR3 is TGTGCCAGTAGTCTACCGGGACACAACTATGGCTACACCTTC. It specifies CASSLPGHNYGYTF.

The chain combines TRBV5-1 with TRBJ1-2; 9 nucleotides line up with TRBD1. CDR3 length equals 14 residues. Germline lookup yields CDR1 SGHRS and CDR2 YFSETQ. The J segment lost 3 bases and the V segment lost 4 bases, leaving 4 bases of the junction unmatched. The CDR3 sequence is CASSPTGGDYGYTF. As DNA, the CDR3 is TGCGCCAGCAGCCCGACAGGGGGGGACTATGGCTACACCTTC. The whole variable domain, remainder taken from reference TRBV5-1 and TRBJ1-2, is KAGVTQTPRYLIKTRGQQVTLSCSPISGHRSVSWYQQTPGQGLQFLFEYFSETQRNKGNFPGRFSGRQFSNSRSEMNVSTLELGDSALYLCASSPTGGDYGYTFGSGTRLTVV.

This chain connects TRBV2 to TRBJ2-3; 7 nucleotides line up with TRBD2. The CDR3 is 13 residues long. The V gene's germline CDR1 is SNHLY and CDR2 FYNNEI. Germline trimming cut 6 bases from V and 2 bases from J; bases unmatched to any gene: 2. This chain's CDR3 is CASSGDYTDTQYF. The CDR3 bases are TGTGCCAGCAGCGGGGACTACACAGATACGCAGTATTTT. Complete variable domain (other parts from reference TRBV2 and TRBJ2-3): EPEVTQTPSHQVTQMGQEVILRCVPISNHLYFYWYRQILGQKVEFLVSFYNNEISEKSEIFDDQFSVERPDGSNFTLKIRSTKLEDSAMYFCASSGDYTDTQYFGPGTRLTVL.

The V gene is TRBV11-2, the J gene TRBJ2-5, with TRBD2 matching over 7 bases. Germline V gene lookup returns CDR1 SGHAT and CDR2 FQNNGV. This CDR3 is 17 amino acids long. The ends lost 7 bases at V and 7 bases at J; junction bases unmatched: 21. Here the CDR3 reads CASTPLAPRGVSGTQYF. As DNA, the CDR3 is TGTGCCAGCACCCCTTTGGCCCCTCGGGGGGTCAGTGGGACCCAGTACTTC.

The chain is built from TRBV27 and TRBJ2-1, with D perhaps TRBD2 (5 bases). The germline CDR1 and CDR2 sequences are MNHEY and SMNVEV (reference sequence). The CDR3 contains 13 residues. V lost 8 bases and J lost 3, with 11 bases in between. This chain's CDR3 is CASYSGLYNEQFF. The CDR3 region has the DNA TGTGCCAGCTACAGCGGCCTCTACAATGAGCAGTTCTTC.

V gene TRBV7-9 combines with J gene TRBJ1-5, with D possibly matching TRBD1 (6 bases). Germline values: CDR1 SEHNR, CDR2 FQNEAQ (reference sequence). This CDR3 is built from 14 residues. V lost 0 bases and J 11 bases, leaving 14 bases between the germline ends. As DNA, the CDR3 is TGTGCCAGCAGCTTAGCTGGACAGTCTACGTCCCAGCATTTT. Protein: CASSLAGQSTSQHF.

The chain joins TRBV10-3 to TRBJ2-3; TRBD1 matches 8 bases. The CDR3 extends over 14 amino acids. Per germline, CDR1 ENHRY and CDR2 SYGVKD. After removal of 3 bases from V and 7 bases from J, the junction contained 6 bases not matched to a gene. The CDR3: CAISEPGGANTQYF. The CDR3 DNA reads as TGTGCCATCAGTGAACCAGGGGGCGCAAATACGCAGTATTTT.

The chain is built from TRBV19 and TRBJ2-1; 15 positions match TRBD2. The CDR3 is made up of 19 amino acids. J was trimmed by 7 bases and V by 4 bases; bases with no gene match: 14. Germline assignment: CDR1 LNHDA and CDR2 SQIVND (reference sequence). The CDR3 region is CASSTSLWTSGGGPNEQFF. CDR3 DNA sequence: TGTGCCAGTAGTACCTCCCTCTGGACTAGCGGGGGGGGCCCTAATGAGCAGTTCTTC.

The rearrangement links TRBV3-1 (or the pseudogene TRBV3-2) to TRBJ1-2; maybe TRBD1 (5 bases). Germline V gene lookup returns CDR1 LGHDT and CDR2 YNNKEL (reference sequence). Trimming left V 2 bases short and J 4 bases short, with 11 bases between. The CDR3 sequence is 14 residues long. Here the CDR3 DNA reads TGTGCCAGCAGCCAAAGGGGCAGCCCCTATGGCTACACCTTC. Its protein is CASSQRGSPYGYTF.

The chain recombines TRBV7-9 with TRBJ2-3, with D perhaps matching TRBD2 (6 bases). In germline, CDR1 is SEHNR, CDR2 FQNEAQ (reference sequence). With 1 base removed from V and 3 bases from J, the gap between germline ends came to 11 bases. This CDR3 region has 15 residues. The CDR3 sequence: CASSLGVGGTDTQYF. CDR3 bases: TGTGCCAGCAGCTTAGGTGTCGGGGGTACAGATACGCAGTATTTT.